These 12 T cell receptor beta chains came from one sample sequenced in a study of cytomegalovirus exposure and HLA in healthy donors. PCR was performed using 60 Vbeta and 13 Jbeta primers. Profiling relied on immunoSEQ multiplex PCR, and the TCRdb table lists in-frame clones only, not all of them. This table has over 130,000 clones, around 80% appearing once. The sequenced material came from PBMCs. These receptors originate from a man aged 40-55 years in good health and CMV-seronegative.

J is TRBJ1-5 and V is TRBV5-8; 8 nucleotides line up with TRBD1. V lost 2 bases to trimming and J lost 6 bases; unmatched junction nucleotides: 7. The germline CDR1 and CDR2 sequences are SGHTS and YDEGEE. The CDR3 consists of 15 residues. CDR3 sequence reads: CASSFPGQGRQPQHF. The CDR3 DNA reads as TGTGCCAGCAGCTTTCCAGGACAGGGCCGTCAGCCCCAGCATTTT.

The CDR3 loop reads CASSSEPPRNTEAFF. The CDR3 DNA reads as TGTGCCAGCAGCTCCGAACCTCCTAGGAACACTGAAGCTTTCTTT. V is TRBV7-6 and J is TRBJ1-1; D unclear. V gave up 4 bases and J gave up 1 base, with 13 bases separating them. This CDR3 contains 15 residues. In germline, CDR1 is SGHVS, CDR2 FNYEAQ. Full variable domain (outside the CDR3, taken from reference TRBV7-6 and TRBJ1-1): GAGVSQSPRYKVTKRGQDVALRCDPISGHVSLYWYRQALGQGPEFLTYFNYEAQQDKSGLPNDRFSAERPEGSISTLTIQRTEQRDSAMYRCASSSEPPRNTEAFFGQGTRLTVV.

This chain uses TRBV6-5 with TRBJ2-5, with TRBD2 as a possible D gene (6 bases). CDR3 size: 15 residues. The V end was cut by 8 bases, the J end by 5 bases, with 21 bases between. Germline V gives CDR1 MNHEY, CDR2 SVGAGI. CDR3 protein: CASGPGWGGGETQYF. The DNA of the CDR3 is TGTGCCAGCGGCCCTGGGTGGGGAGGCGGCGAGACCCAGTACTTC.

This clone was counted a few times. The chain uses TRBV30 and TRBJ2-7; the D is unclear. The CDR3 has 12 residues. Germline loops: CDR1 GTSNPN, CDR2 SVGIG (reference sequence). The germline V and J ends were trimmed by 5 bases and 2 bases, with 10 bases remaining between them. Here the CDR3 reads CAWERKTYEQYF. CDR3 in DNA: TGTGCCTGGGAGAGGAAAACCTACGAGCAGTACTTC.

The V gene is TRBV10-3, the J gene TRBJ2-7, with 9 bases that match TRBD1. Unmatched junction bases numbered 7, after V lost 6 bases and J lost 4 bases. The CDR3 sequence is 14 residues long. CDR1 and CDR2 (germline): ENHRY, SYGVKD. CDR3: CAIREQGAGYEQYF. The CDR3, as DNA: TGTGCCATCAGGGAACAGGGGGCGGGTTACGAGCAGTACTTC.

CDR3 sequence (DNA): TGCGCCAGCAGCTTAACCGGGATGAACACTGAAGCTTTCTTT. Translating it yields CASSLTGMNTEAFF. The J gene is TRBJ1-1, the V gene TRBV5-1, with D hard to call. The CDR3 totals 14 residues. In germline, CDR1 is SGHRS, CDR2 YFSETQ. Trimming cost V 2 bases and J 0 bases, with 8 bases left between them.

The chain couples TRBV4-1 to TRBJ2-7; a possible D gene is TRBD2 (6 bases). The CDR3 extends over 18 amino acids. Trimming removed 0 bases at V and 6 bases at J, with 24 bases between. Germline CDR1 and CDR2: MGHRA and YSYEKL. The DNA of the CDR3 is TGCGCCAGCAGCCAAGAAATCCCTGGGGCGGGACTCGCCGGCGAGCAGTACTTC. Protein product: CASSQEIPGAGLAGEQYF.

The V and J genes are TRBV4-1 and TRBJ2-5, with D possibly being TRBD1 (6 bases). Germline assignment: CDR1 MGHRA and CDR2 YSYEKL. Trimming cost V 3 bases and J 3 bases, with 11 bases left between them. This CDR3 spans 14 amino acids. CDR3 protein: CASSHQQGKETQYF. DNA of the CDR3: TGCGCCAGCAGCCACCAACAGGGAAAAGAGACCCAGTACTTC.

The V gene is TRBV7-6, the J gene TRBJ1-2; TRBD1 matches at 8 bases. V gave up 5 bases and J gave up 4 bases; unmatched junction bases: 12. Germline CDR1 is SGHVS and CDR2 is FNYEAQ. This CDR3 is 16 amino acids long. CDR3 bases: TGTGCCAGCAGCCCATTGTTGGACAGGGATACCTATGGCTACACCTTC. This codes for CASSPLLDRDTYGYTF. The variable domain in full, completed from reference TRBV7-6 and TRBJ1-2, reads GAGVSQSPRYKVTKRGQDVALRCDPISGHVSLYWYRQALGQGPEFLTYFNYEAQQDKSGLPNDRFSAERPEGSISTLTIQRTEQRDSAMYRCASSPLLDRDTYGYTFGSGTRLTVV.

The CDR3 spells CASCPQSSVNTGELFF. CDR3 in DNA: TGCGCCAGCTGCCCCCAGTCTAGCGTGAACACCGGGGAGCTGTTTTTT. The rearrangement uses TRBV4-1 and TRBJ2-2; possibly TRBD2 for D (6 bases). V was cut by 8 bases and J by 1 base, with 17 bases left in between. This CDR3 region has 16 residues. Germline V gives CDR1 MGHRA, CDR2 YSYEKL.

This clone was detected only a few times. The chain is built from TRBV6-5 and TRBJ1-1; possibly TRBD1 for D (6 bases). This CDR3 is 13 amino acids long. Germline V gene sequence: CDR1 MNHEY, CDR2 SVGAGI. The ends were cut back, 5 bases at V and 0 bases at J, with 7 bases in the middle. This chain's CDR3 is CASSTGLNTEAFF. The CDR3 bases are TGTGCCAGCAGTACAGGGTTGAACACTGAAGCTTTCTTT.

This clone was seen just once. The chain carries TRBV7-3 and TRBJ2-1; 11 bases line up with TRBD1. CDR1 and CDR2 (germline): SGHTA, FQGTGA. With V trimmed by 6 bases and J by 6 bases, 16 bases remained unmatched. This CDR3 has 18 residues. The CDR3 coding sequence is TGTGCCAGCAGGGCGGCTTTGGATCCCGGGACAGGGGGCAATGAGCAGTTCTTC. It codes for CASRAALDPGTGGNEQFF.